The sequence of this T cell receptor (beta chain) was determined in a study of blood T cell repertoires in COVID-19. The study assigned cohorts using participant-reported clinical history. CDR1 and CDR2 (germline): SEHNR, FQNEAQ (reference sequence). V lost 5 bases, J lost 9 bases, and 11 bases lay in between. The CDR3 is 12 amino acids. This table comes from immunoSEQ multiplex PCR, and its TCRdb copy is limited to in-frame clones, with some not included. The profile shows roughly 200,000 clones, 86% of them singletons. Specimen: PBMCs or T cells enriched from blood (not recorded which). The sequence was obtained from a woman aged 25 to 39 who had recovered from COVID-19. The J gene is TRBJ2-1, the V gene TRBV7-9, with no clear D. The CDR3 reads CASSQTEFEQFF. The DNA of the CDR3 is TGTGCCAGCAGCCAAACGGAGTTTGAGCAGTTCTTC.